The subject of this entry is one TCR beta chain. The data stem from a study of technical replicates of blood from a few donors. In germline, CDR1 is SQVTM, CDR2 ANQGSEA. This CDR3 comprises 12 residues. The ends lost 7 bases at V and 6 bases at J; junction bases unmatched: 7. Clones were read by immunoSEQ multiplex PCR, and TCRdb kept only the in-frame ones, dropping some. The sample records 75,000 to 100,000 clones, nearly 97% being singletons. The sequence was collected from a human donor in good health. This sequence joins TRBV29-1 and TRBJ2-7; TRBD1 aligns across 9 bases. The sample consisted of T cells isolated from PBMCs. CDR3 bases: TGCAGCGCCCCCGGGACAGGGAGCGAGCAGTACTTC. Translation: CSAPGTGSEQYF.